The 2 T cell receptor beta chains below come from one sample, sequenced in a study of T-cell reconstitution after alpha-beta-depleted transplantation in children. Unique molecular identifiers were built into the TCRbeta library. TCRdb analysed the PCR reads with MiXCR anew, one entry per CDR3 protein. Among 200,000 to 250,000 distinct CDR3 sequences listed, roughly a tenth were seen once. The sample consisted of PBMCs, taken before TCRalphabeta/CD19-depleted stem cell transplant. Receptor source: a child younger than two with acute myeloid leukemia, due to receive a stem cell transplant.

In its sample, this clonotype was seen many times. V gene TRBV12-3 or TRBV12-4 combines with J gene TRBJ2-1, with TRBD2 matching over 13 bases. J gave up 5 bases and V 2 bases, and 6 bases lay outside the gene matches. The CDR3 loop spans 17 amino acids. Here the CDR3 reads CASSLSTSGRPHNEQFF. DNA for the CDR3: TGTGCCAGCAGTTTATCGACTAGCGGGAGGCCGCACAATGAGCAGTTCTTC.

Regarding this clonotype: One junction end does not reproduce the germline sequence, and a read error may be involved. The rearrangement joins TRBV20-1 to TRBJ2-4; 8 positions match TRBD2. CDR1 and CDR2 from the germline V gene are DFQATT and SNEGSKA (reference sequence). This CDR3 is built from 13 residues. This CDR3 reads CSASGLAKNIQHF. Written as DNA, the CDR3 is TGCAGTGCTAGCGGACTAGCCAAAAACATTCAGCACTTC.